The 22 T cell receptor beta chains given below trace back to one sample, sequenced in a study of blood T cell repertoires in COVID-19. The repertoire was sequenced with immunoSEQ multiplex PCR; TCRdb's copy has only in-frame clones and lacks some. The top ten hold about 1.8% of the sample, which has roughly 210,000 clones, about 87% seen once. Sample: peripheral blood. These receptors all come from a man aged 70 or older with acute or convalescent COVID-19.

The V gene is TRBV6-4, the J gene TRBJ1-2; D not certain. V lost 4 bases and J 4 bases, leaving 13 bases between the germline ends. The CDR3 is 14 residues long. Germline V gives CDR1 MRHNA, CDR2 SNTAGT. For the CDR3, the DNA is TGTGCCAGCAGTGTGTCACCGGGGAGCTATGGCTACACCTTC. Protein product: CASSVSPGSYGYTF.

The chain is built from TRBV5-1 and TRBJ2-5, with 9 bases fitting TRBD2. The CDR3 has 14 amino acids. Germline CDR1 is SGHRS and CDR2 is YFSETQ. V was clipped by 2 bases and J by 4 bases; unmatched bases: 3. CDR3 amino acids: CASSFSGSRETQYF. The CDR3 bases are TGCGCCAGCAGCTTTAGCGGGAGTAGAGAGACCCAGTACTTC.

This chain links TRBV27 with TRBJ1-5, with 7 bases fitting TRBD1. The junction had 8 bases not matched to a gene; V was cut back by 0 bases and J by 6 bases. Looked up from germline, CDR1 is MNHEY and CDR2 is SMNVEV (reference sequence). This CDR3 has 16 residues. The CDR3 loop is CASSLSTPTGSQPQHF. The CDR3 DNA reads as TGTGCCAGCAGTTTATCCACTCCGACAGGGAGTCAGCCCCAGCATTTT.

The chain carries TRBV5-1 and TRBJ2-6; no definite D call. From germline, CDR1 is SGHRS and CDR2 YFSETQ. The CDR3 sequence is 16 residues long. The ends were cut back, 0 bases at V and 4 bases at J, with 11 bases in the middle. CDR3 coding DNA: TGCGCCAGCAGCTTGGAAACGGGTTACGGGGCCAACGTCCTGACTTTC. This sequence encodes CASSLETGYGANVLTF. Supplemented by reference TRBV5-1 and TRBJ2-6, the full variable domain reads KAGVTQTPRYLIKTRGQQVTLSCSPISGHRSVSWYQQTPGQGLQFLFEYFSETQRNKGNFPGRFSGRQFSNSRSEMNVSTLELGDSALYLCASSLETGYGANVLTFGAGSRLTVL.

The CDR3 region has the DNA TGTGCCAGCAGTTTCGGGCAAGAGACCCAGTACTTC. Translating it yields CASSFGQETQYF. This chain links TRBV12-3 or TRBV12-4 with TRBJ2-5; D is undetermined. CDR3 size: 12 residues. Trimming took off 3 bases at V and 2 bases at J, with 4 bases between the two ends.

The gene calls are TRBV11-1 and TRBJ2-2; weak D call: TRBD1 (6 bases). CDR3 length: 15 amino acids. Looked up from germline, CDR1 is SGHAT and CDR2 is FQDESV (reference sequence). V lost 0 bases and J 3 bases, leaving 8 bases between the germline ends. CDR3 nucleotides: TGTGCCAGCAGCTTAGCGGGGGCATACACCGGGGAGCTGTTTTTT. Protein sequence: CASSLAGAYTGELFF.

This sequence joins TRBV5-4 and TRBJ1-5; D is uncertain. Germline CDR1 SGHNT, CDR2 YYREEE (reference sequence). The length of the CDR3 is 13 residues. V shed 0 bases and J shed 10 bases, with 11 bases lying between them. Here the CDR3 reads CASSLGSRGPQHF. The CDR3, as DNA: TGTGCCAGCAGCTTGGGTTCTCGGGGTCCCCAGCATTTT.

The chain uses TRBV29-1 and TRBJ2-7; a possible D gene is TRBD1 (6 bases). Germline V CDR1 and CDR2: SQVTM, ANQGSEA. The CDR3 has 11 residues. The V end lost 6 bases, the J end lost 4 bases, and 10 bases lay between the germline ends. The CDR3: CSVGTGYEQYF. CDR3 DNA sequence: TGCAGCGTGGGTACAGGGTACGAGCAGTACTTC.

The gene calls are TRBV28 and TRBJ1-1; D not resolved. The V gene's germline CDR1 is MDHEN and CDR2 SYDVKM. The CDR3 loop spans 15 amino acids. V lost 5 bases to trimming and J lost 0 bases, with 13 bases between them. This chain's CDR3 is CASSPQMYMNTEAFF. CDR3 coding DNA: TGTGCCAGCAGTCCCCAGATGTATATGAACACTGAAGCTTTCTTT.

The V and J genes are TRBV5-4 and TRBJ1-3, with D tentatively TRBD1 (6 bases). The CDR3 extends over 14 amino acids. Germline CDR1 SGHNT, CDR2 YYREEE (reference sequence). V was shortened by 4 bases and J by 4 bases, with 12 bases between the two germline ends. The CDR3 here is CASSDNREGNTIYF. CDR3 coding DNA: TGTGCCAGCAGCGATAACAGGGAAGGAAACACCATATATTTT.

The rearrangement links TRBV4-2 to TRBJ2-1; TRBD2 matches at 7 bases. The CDR3 covers 16 residues. CDR1 LGHNA and CDR2 YNFKEQ come from the germline V gene. V trimming: 0 bases; J trimming: 1 base; junction bases outside the gene matches: 3. CDR3 coding DNA: TGTGCCAGCAGCCAAGAGACTAGCAATTCCTACAATGAGCAGTTCTTC. Translation: CASSQETSNSYNEQFF.

The chain has TRBV21-1 and TRBJ2-6; the table's D call of TRBD1 was not tested on the DNA. TRBV21-1 is a pseudogene locus. This CDR3 comprises 20 residues. For the CDR3, the DNA is TGTGCCAGCAGCAAAAAAGACCCCGGGGACATCTCCTCTGGGGCCAACGTCCTGACTTTC. Residues: CASSKKDPGDISSGANVLTF.

This chain uses TRBV28 with TRBJ2-5; D is perhaps TRBD1 (6 bases). Deletions cut 6 bases from V and 5 bases from J, with 13 bases between. The V gene's germline CDR1 is MDHEN and CDR2 SYDVKM. This CDR3 is built from 13 residues. The CDR3 coding sequence is TGTGCCAGCAGACAAACAGGGCTCGAGACCCAGTACTTC. Translation: CASRQTGLETQYF.

The chain couples TRBV6-2 or TRBV6-3 to TRBJ2-7; D may be TRBD1 (6 bases). The V and J ends lost 4 bases and 0 bases respectively, with 13 bases between them. The CDR3 has 15 amino acids. Germline assignment: CDR1 MNHEY and CDR2 SVGEGT. The CDR3 coding sequence is TGTGCCAGCAGTTCCTTTGGGGGCCCCTCCTACGAGCAGTACTTC. It encodes CASSSFGGPSYEQYF.

V usage is TRBV10-3 and J usage is TRBJ1-5, with TRBD1 matching 7 bases. The trim removed 2 bases at V and 4 bases at J, leaving 2 bases unmatched. Germline CDR1 ENHRY, CDR2 SYGVKD. The CDR3 has 14 residues. The CDR3 coding sequence is TGTGCCATCAGTGAGCAGACAGGGAATCAGCCCCAGCATTTT. Protein: CAISEQTGNQPQHF.

V gene TRBV6-6 combines with J gene TRBJ2-5; 7 bases agree with TRBD2. This CDR3 is built from 14 residues. Trimming at V came to 6 bases and at J to 9 bases, leaving 13 bases not matched to a gene. Germline V CDR1 and CDR2: MNHNY, SVGAGI (reference sequence). CDR3 DNA sequence: TGTGCCAGCAGCCTACGGGGGGACGTGGTGGCCCAGTACTTC. Amino acid sequence: CASSLRGDVVAQYF.

The chain is built from TRBV10-3 and TRBJ1-5; D perhaps matches TRBD1 (5 bases). V was trimmed by 10 bases and J by 5 bases, leaving 12 bases between them. Germline-derived CDR1 and CDR2 are ENHRY and SYGVKD. This CDR3 spans 12 amino acids. The CDR3 nucleotides read TGTGCCACCGGGGGTGGGGATCAGCCCCAGCATTTT. This codes for CATGGGDQPQHF.

The chain couples TRBV7-9 to TRBJ1-1, with D perhaps TRBD1 (6 bases). V gave up 4 bases and J gave up 4 bases, with 10 bases separating them. From germline, CDR1 is SEHNR and CDR2 FQNEAQ (reference sequence). CDR3 size: 13 residues. CDR3 region: CASSSTGSTEAFF. The CDR3 coding sequence is TGTGCCAGCAGCTCCACAGGGAGCACTGAAGCTTTCTTT.

The chain combines TRBV2 with TRBJ2-1; perhaps TRBD2 as D (6 bases). Germline CDR1 and CDR2: SNHLY and FYNNEI. This CDR3 spans 13 amino acids. V was shortened by 4 bases and J by 10 bases, with 14 bases between the two germline ends. CDR3 region: CASSGLAVEEQFF. CDR3 coding DNA: TGTGCCAGCAGTGGGTTAGCGGTAGAAGAGCAGTTCTTC.

This chain connects TRBV7-7 to TRBJ2-5; TRBD2 aligns across 7 bases. The CDR3 consists of 15 residues. Trimming removed 6 bases from V and 5 bases from J; junction bases left unmatched: 12. Germline CDR1 is SSHAT and CDR2 is FNYEAQ (reference sequence). This CDR3 reads CASSQVGGISETQYF. CDR3 coding DNA: TGTGCCAGCAGTCAGGTCGGGGGGATCTCGGAGACCCAGTACTTC.

The chain recombines TRBV10-3 with TRBJ1-2; tentative D call: TRBD1 (5 bases). This CDR3 region has 13 residues. V shed 10 bases and J shed 0 bases, with 12 bases lying between them. In germline, CDR1 is ENHRY, CDR2 SYGVKD. This CDR3 reads CATRGEANYGYTF. CDR3 in DNA: TGTGCCACCCGGGGGGAAGCTAACTATGGCTACACCTTC.

V gene TRBV29-1 combines with J gene TRBJ1-1, with D possibly matching TRBD1 (6 bases). The CDR3 is 14 residues long. V gave up 5 bases and J gave up 1 base, with 14 bases separating them. Germline CDR1 SQVTM, CDR2 ANQGSEA. CDR3 bases: TGCAGCGTTCGACCCCTGACAGGGAACACTGAAGCTTTCTTT. It translates to CSVRPLTGNTEAFF.